This T cell receptor (beta chain) was sequenced for a study of T cells expressing NK-cell markers. It was by 5'RACE template switching with UMIs that TCR beta cDNA was made. TCRdb reanalyzed the 5' RACE reads and collapses them to one entry per CDR3 protein, without DNA. This sample lists about 440,000 distinct CDR3 sequences; its ten largest clones have 7.3%. The CDR3 loop spans 15 amino acids. Per germline, CDR1 LGHNA and CDR2 YSLEER. General study findings and limits: For a handful of donors, these clonotypes were likewise the leading ones in the CD3+CD56-NKG2C+ fraction.

In regard to this clonotype: Its antigen is as yet unknown.

The source material was blood T cells: a sorted CD56 or NKG2C T cell subset, CD4+ or CD8+ T cells, or bulk PBMC T cells (not recorded which). J is TRBJ2-4 and V is TRBV4-3; TCRdb's D call, TRBD1, is unchecked because there is no DNA. The clonotype comes from a woman aged 18-70 years in good health. The CDR3 loop is CASTQRGLAKNIQYF.